This T cell receptor (beta chain) was retrieved from a study of T cell repertoires in cytomegalovirus infection. The study's findings and limits: Dominating the ex vivo response were HLA-C-restricted CMV-specific TCR beta clonotypes.

TCRdb ran MiXCR on the reads and lists one entry per CDR3 protein. Of over 100,000 distinct CDR3 sequences listed, 25% to 30% are singletons. The germline V gene has CDR1 MNHEY and CDR2 SMNVEV (reference sequence). Trimming pared 3 bases from V and 2 bases from J, leaving 9 bases between. The CDR3 loop spans 14 amino acids. This clonotype was found a few times. Antigen unknown. The receptor was isolated from a human donor in good health (CMV status not recorded). Some clones in this sample may be carry-over from other donors' samples. J is TRBJ2-3 and V is TRBV27; no clear D. The sample consisted of CD8+ T cells from cultured PBMCs, taken from culture after CMV antigen stimulation. In DNA, the CDR3 is TGTGCCAGCAGTTTGGGCGACTCCACAGATACGCAGTATTTT. Translated, it gives CASSLGDSTDTQYF.